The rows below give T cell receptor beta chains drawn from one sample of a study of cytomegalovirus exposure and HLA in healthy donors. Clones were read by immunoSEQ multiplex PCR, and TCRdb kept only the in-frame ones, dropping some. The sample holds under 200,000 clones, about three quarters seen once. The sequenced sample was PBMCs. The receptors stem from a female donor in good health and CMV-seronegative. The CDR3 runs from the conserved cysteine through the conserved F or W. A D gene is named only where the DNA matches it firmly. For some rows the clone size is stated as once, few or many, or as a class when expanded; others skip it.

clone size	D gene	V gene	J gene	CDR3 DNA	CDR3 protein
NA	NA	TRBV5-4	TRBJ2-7	TGTGCCAGCAGCGTCCACTCCTACGAGCAGTACTTC	CASSVHSYEQYF
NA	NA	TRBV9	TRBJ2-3	TGTGCCAGCAGCACCAGACTAGTCGCAGATACGCAGTATTTT	CASSTRLVADTQYF
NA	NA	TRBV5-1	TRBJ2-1	TGCGCCAGCAGCCCAAGCAGCGGAGAGCAGTTCTTC	CASSPSSGEQFF
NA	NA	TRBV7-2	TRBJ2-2	TGTGCCAGCAGCTTAACCCCGGGCACCGGGGAGCTGTTTTTT	CASSLTPGTGELFF
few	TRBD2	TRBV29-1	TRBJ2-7	TGCAGCGTTCTAAGGGGCGGGGGGCACGAGCAGTACTTC	CSVLRGGGHEQYF
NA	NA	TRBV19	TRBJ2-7	TGTGCCAGTAGTATAGAAGGAGGGTTCGAGCAGTACTTC	CASSIEGGFEQYF
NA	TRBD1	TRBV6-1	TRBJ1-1	TGTGCCAGCAGTTTACAGGGGACTGAAGCTTTCTTT	CASSLQGTEAFF
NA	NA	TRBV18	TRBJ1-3	TGTGCCAGCTCACCCCTAGACAGACCAGGAAACACCATATATTTT	CASSPLDRPGNTIYF
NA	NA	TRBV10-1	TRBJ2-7	TGCGCCAGCAAGGGTCAGGGAGGAAGGGGCTACGAGCAGTACTTC	CASKGQGGRGYEQYF
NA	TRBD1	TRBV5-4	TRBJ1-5	TGTGCCAGCAGTCGACAGGGGTCTCAGCCCCAGCATTTT	CASSRQGSQPQHF
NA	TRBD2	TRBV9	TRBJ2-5	TGTGCCAGCAGCGGGCGGGGGGCGGAAGGGGAGACCCAGTACTTC	CASSGRGAEGETQYF
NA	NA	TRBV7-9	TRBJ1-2	TGTGCCAGCAGGGGTGCGGCTAACTATGGCTACACCTTC	CASRGAANYGYTF
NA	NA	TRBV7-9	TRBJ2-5	TGTGCCAGCAGCCCTAACGGACGGGGGACCCAGTACTTC	CASSPNGRGTQYF
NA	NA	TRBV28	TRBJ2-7	TGTCAAACCCGGGGGGCGATCTACGAGCAGTACTTC	CQTRGAIYEQYF
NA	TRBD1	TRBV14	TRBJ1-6	TGTGCCAGCAGCCCCCGTACCCGGACAGGGAATAGTTCACCCCTCCACTTT	CASSPRTRTGNSSPLHF
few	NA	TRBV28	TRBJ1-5	TGTGCCAGCAGTTTACGGGGTGATCAGCCCCAGCATTTT	CASSLRGDQPQHF
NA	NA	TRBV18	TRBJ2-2	TGTGCCAGCTCCCTAGACAGGACGAACACCGGGGAGCTGTTTTTT	CASSLDRTNTGELFF
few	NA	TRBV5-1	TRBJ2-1	TGCGCCAGCACCTCTATAGAGGGGGAGCCCTACAATGAGCAGTTCTTC	CASTSIEGEPYNEQFF
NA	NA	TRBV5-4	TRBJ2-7	TGTGCCAGCAGTCCGGGACAAGAGCCATACGAGCAGTACTTC	CASSPGQEPYEQYF
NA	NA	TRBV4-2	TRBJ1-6	TGTGCCAGCAGCCAAGATGGAGGGACCTCACCCCTCCACTTT	CASSQDGGTSPLHF
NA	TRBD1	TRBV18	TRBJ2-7	TGTGCCAGCTCAGGGGGACAGGGATCCTACGAGCAGTACTTC	CASSGGQGSYEQYF
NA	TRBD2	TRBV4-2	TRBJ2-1	TGTGCCAGCAGCCAAGATAGTAGCGGGGGGGCCCAGTTCTTC	CASSQDSSGGAQFF
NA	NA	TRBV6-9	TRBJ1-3	TGTGCCAGCAGTTATTCAGACAAGAGCTCTGGAAACACCATATATTTT	CASSYSDKSSGNTIYF
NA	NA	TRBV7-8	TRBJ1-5	TGTGCCAGCAGCGCCGGGACAAGGCAGCCCCAGCATTTT	CASSAGTRQPQHF
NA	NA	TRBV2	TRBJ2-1	TGTGCCAGCAGTATGGGGGGGCCCAATGAGCAGTTCTTC	CASSMGGPNEQFF
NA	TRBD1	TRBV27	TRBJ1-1	TGTGCCAGCAGCCGGGACAGTCCTGCGGACACTGAAGCTTTCTTT	CASSRDSPADTEAFF
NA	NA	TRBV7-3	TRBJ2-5	TGTGCCAGCAGCCCGGGTGTGCAGTACTTC	CASSPGVQYF
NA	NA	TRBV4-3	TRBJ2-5	TGCGCCAGCAGCCAAGCGGCGGGGGAGACCCAGTACTTC	CASSQAAGETQYF
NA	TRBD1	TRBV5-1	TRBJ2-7	TGCGCCAGCAGCCTCTTTTTGGGACAGGGGGCCTACGAGCAGTACTTC	CASSLFLGQGAYEQYF
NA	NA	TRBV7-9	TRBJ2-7	TGTGCCAGCAGCGTGGCTTACGAGCAGTACTTC	CASSVAYEQYF
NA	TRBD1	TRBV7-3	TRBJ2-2	TGTGCCAGCAGCCCCGGACAGGGGAACACCGGGGAGCTGTTTTTT	CASSPGQGNTGELFF
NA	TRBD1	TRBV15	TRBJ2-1	TGTGCCACCAGCTTCGGACAGGGGATCAATGAGCAGTTCTTC	CATSFGQGINEQFF
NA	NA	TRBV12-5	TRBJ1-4	TGTGCTAGTGGTTTGCGAGGTGTTAATGAAAAACTGTTTTTT	CASGLRGVNEKLFF
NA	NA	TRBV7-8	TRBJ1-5	TGTGCCAGCAGCTTAGGAGGTTATAGCAATCAGCCCCAGCATTTT	CASSLGGYSNQPQHF
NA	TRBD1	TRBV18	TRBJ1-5	TGTGCCAGCTCACCGGCAGGGGGTAGCAATCAGCCCCAGCATTTT	CASSPAGGSNQPQHF
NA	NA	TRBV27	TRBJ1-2	TGTGCCAGCAGTTTATCGGGGCCGGAGTATGGCTACACCTTC	CASSLSGPEYGYTF
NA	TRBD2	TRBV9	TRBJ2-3	TGTGCCAGCAGCGTAGGACTGTTGGGGCTAGCGGGGGGCGGAGTCCAGCCGCAGTATTTT	CASSVGLLGLAGGGVQPQYF